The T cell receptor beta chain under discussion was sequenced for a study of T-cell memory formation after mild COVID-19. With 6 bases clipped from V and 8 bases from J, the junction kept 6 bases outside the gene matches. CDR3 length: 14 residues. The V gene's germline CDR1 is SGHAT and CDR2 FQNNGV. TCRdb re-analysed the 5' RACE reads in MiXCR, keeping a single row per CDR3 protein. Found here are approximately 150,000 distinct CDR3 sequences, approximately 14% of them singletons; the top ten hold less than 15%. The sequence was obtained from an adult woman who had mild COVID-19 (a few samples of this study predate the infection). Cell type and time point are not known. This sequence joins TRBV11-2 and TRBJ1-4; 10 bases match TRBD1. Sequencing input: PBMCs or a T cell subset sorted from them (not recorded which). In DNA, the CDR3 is TGTGCCAGCAGGGCCGGGACAGGGGTAGAAAAACTGTTTTTT. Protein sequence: CASRAGTGVEKLFF.